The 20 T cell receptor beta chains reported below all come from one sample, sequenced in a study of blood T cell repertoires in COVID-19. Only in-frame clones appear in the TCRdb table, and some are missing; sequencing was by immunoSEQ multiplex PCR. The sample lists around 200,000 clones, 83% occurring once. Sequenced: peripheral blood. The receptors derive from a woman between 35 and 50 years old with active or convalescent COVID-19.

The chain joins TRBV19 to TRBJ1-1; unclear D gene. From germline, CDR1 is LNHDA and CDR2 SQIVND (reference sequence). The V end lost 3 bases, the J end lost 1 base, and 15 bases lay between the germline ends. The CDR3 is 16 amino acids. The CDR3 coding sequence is TGTGCCAGTAGTATTACTTCGCGGGGTTGGAACACTGAAGCTTTCTTT. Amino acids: CASSITSRGWNTEAFF.

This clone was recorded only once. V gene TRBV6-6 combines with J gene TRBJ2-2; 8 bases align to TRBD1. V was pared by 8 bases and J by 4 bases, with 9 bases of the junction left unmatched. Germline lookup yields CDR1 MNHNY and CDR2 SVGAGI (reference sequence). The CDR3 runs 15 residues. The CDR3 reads CASDSGQAGTGELFF. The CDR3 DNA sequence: TGTGCCAGCGACTCGGGACAGGCGGGCACCGGGGAGCTGTTTTTT.

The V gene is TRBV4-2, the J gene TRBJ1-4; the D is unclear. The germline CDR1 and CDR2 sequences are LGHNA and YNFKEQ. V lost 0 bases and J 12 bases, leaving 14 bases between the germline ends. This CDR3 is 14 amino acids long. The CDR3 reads CASSQDLLGGELFF. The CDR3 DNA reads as TGTGCCAGCAGCCAAGATCTGTTGGGAGGAGAACTGTTTTTT.

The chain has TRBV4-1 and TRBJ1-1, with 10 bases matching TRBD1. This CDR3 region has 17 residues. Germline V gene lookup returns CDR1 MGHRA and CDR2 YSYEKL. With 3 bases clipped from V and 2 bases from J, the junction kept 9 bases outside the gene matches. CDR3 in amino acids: CASSHPRDRGFNTEAFF. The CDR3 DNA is TGCGCCAGCAGCCACCCTCGGGACAGGGGATTTAACACTGAAGCTTTCTTT.

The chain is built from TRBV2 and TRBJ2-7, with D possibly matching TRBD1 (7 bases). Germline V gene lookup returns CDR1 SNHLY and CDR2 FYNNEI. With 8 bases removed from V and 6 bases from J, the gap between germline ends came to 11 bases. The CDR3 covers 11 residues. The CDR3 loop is CASRQGGEQYF. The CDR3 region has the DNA TGTGCCAGCCGGCAGGGGGGCGAGCAGTACTTC.

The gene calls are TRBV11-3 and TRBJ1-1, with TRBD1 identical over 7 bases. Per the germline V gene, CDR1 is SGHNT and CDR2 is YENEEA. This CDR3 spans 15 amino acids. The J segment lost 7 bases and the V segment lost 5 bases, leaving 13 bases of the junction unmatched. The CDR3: CASSPRLRGRIEAFF. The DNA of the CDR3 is TGTGCCAGCAGCCCCAGGCTCAGGGGGAGGATTGAAGCTTTCTTT.

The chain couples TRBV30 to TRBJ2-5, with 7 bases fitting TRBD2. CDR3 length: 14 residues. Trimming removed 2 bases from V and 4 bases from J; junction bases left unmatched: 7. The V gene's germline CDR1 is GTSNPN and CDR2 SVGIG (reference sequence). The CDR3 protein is CAWSPWDYSETQYF. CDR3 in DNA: TGTGCCTGGAGTCCCTGGGACTACTCAGAGACCCAGTACTTC.

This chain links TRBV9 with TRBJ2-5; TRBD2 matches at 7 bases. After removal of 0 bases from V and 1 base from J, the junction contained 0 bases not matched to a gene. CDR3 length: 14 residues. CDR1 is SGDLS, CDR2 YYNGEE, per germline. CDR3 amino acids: CASSVGGGQETQYF. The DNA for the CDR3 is TGTGCCAGCAGCGTAGGCGGGGGCCAAGAGACCCAGTACTTC. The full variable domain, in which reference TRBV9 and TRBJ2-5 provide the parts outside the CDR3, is DSGVTQTPKHLITATGQRVTLRCSPRSGDLSVYWYQQSLDQGLQFLIQYYNGEERAKGNILERFSAQQFPDLHSELNLSSLELGDSALYFCASSVGGGQETQYFGPGTRLLVL.

The CDR3 bases are TGTGCCGTCAGGGGGCTGAACACTGAAGCTTTCTTT. Amino acids: CAVRGLNTEAFF. This chain uses TRBV19 with TRBJ1-1; 8 nucleotides match TRBD1. The CDR3 is 12 residues long. Trimming removed 11 bases from V and 0 bases from J; junction bases left unmatched: 2. CDR1 and CDR2 (germline): LNHDA, SQIVND (reference sequence).

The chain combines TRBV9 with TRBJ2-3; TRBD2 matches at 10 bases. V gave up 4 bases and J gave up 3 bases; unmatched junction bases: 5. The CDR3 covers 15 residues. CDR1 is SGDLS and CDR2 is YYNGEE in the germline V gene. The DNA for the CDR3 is TGTGCCAGCAGCCCAACACTAGCGGGGACAGATACGCAGTATTTT. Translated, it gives CASSPTLAGTDTQYF.

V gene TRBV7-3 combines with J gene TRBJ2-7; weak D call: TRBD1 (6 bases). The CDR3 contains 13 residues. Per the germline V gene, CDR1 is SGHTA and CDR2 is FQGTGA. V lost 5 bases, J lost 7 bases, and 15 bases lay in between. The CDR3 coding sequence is TGTGCCAGCAGCCTGGACAGACTTGGGGAGCAGTACTTC. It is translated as CASSLDRLGEQYF.

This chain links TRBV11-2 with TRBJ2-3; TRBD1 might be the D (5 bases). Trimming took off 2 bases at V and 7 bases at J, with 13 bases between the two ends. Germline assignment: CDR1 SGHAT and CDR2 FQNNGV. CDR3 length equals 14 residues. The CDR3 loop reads CASSLTQGANTQYF. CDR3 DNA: TGTGCCAGCAGCTTAACCCAGGGTGCCAATACGCAGTATTTT.

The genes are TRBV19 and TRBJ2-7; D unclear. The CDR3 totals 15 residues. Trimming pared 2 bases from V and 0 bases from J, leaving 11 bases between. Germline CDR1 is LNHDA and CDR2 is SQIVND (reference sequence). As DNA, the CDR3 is TGTGCCAGTAGTATAAACTTACTTAACTCCTACGAGCAGTACTTC. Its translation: CASSINLLNSYEQYF. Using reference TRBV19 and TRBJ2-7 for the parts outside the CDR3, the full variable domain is DGGITQSPKYLFRKEGQNVTLSCEQNLNHDAMYWYRQDPGQGLRLIYYSQIVNDFQKGDIAEGYSVSREKKESFPLTVTSAQKNPTAFYLCASSINLLNSYEQYFGPGTRLTVT.

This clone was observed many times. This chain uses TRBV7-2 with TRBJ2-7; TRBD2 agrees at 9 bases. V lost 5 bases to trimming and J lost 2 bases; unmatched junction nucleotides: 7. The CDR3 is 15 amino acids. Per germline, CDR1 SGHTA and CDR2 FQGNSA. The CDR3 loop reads CASSMGLAGPYEQYF. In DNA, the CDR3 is TGTGCCAGCAGCATGGGACTAGCCGGCCCCTACGAGCAGTACTTC.

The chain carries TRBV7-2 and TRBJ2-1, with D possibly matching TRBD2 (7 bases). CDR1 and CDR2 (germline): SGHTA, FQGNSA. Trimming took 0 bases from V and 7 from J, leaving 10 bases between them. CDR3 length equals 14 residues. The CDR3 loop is CASSLAGGPNEQFF. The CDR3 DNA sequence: TGTGCCAGCAGCTTAGCGGGGGGGCCAAATGAGCAGTTCTTC.

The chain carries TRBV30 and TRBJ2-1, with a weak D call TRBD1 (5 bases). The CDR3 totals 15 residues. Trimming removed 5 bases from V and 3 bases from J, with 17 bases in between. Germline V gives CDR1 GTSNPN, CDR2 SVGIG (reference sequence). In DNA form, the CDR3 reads TGTGCCTGGGTATTAACAGGTTTCGTCTACAATGAGCAGTTCTTC. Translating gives CAWVLTGFVYNEQFF.

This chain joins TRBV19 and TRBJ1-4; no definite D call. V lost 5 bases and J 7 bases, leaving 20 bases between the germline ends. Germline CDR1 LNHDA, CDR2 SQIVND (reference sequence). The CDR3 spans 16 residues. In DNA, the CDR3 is TGTGCCAGTAGTCCTCGTGAGGGAAACGGAGGTGAAAAACTGTTTTTT. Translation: CASSPREGNGGEKLFF.

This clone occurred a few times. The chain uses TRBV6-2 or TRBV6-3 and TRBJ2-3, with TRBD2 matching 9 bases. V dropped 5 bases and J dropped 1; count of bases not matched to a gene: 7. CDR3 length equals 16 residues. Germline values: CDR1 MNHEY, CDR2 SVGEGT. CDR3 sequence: CASSLDASGGTDTQYF. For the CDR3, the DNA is TGTGCCAGCAGTCTCGACGCTAGCGGGGGCACAGATACGCAGTATTTT.

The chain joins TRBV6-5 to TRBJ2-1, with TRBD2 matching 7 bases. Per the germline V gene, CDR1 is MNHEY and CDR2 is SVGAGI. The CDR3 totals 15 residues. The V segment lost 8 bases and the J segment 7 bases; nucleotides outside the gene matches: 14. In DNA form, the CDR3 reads TGTGCCAGCCTTGAGGCGGGAGAAGCGAGGAATGAGCAGTTCTTC. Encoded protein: CASLEAGEARNEQFF.

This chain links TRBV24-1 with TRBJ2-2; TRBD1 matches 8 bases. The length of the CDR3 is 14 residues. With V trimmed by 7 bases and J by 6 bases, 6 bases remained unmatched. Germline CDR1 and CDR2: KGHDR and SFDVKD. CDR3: CATSVSQGAGELFF. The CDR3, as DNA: TGTGCCACCAGCGTTTCACAGGGGGCCGGGGAGCTGTTTTTT.